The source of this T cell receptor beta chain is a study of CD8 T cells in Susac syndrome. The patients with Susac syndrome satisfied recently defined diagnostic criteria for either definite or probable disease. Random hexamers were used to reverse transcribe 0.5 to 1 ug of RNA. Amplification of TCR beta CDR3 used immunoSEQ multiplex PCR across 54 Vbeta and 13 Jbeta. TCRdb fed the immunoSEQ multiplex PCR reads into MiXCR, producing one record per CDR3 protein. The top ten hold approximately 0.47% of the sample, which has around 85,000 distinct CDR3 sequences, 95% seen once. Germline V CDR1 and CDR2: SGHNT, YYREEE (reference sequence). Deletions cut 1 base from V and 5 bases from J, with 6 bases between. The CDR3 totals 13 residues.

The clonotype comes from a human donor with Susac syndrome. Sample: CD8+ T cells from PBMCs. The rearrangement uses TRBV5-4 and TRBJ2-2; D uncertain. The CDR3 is CASSLFGTGELFF. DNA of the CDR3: TGTGCCAGCAGCTTGTTTGGAACCGGGGAGCTGTTTTTT.